This T cell receptor beta chain was sequenced during a study of shared clonotypes between healthy human individuals. Study-level points and caveats: Rarefaction revealed incomplete sorted-subset sequencing despite large depth.

CDR3 length equals 15 residues. Germline assignment: CDR1 MDHEN and CDR2 SYDVKM. Details on this clone: Its antigen is unknown. The germline gene is not matched at one end of the junction; a read error may be the cause. Within the sample, other DNA sequences also encode this same CDR3.

CD45RO-negative CD8 cells positively selected for CCR7 made up the naive population, which excluded terminally differentiated effector memory CD45RA+ cells. Every contributor of samples was a Caucasian grown-up residing in Nashville, Tennessee. Source study methods: ImmunoSEQ supplied junction-only sequences lacking quality scores, so filtering was different. The assay was immunoSEQ multiplex PCR, and TCRdb's table has in-frame clones only and misses some. The V and J calls and clone size were taken over from that table, and D and trimming were inferred from the DNA. The sample carries over 2,000,000 clones, 90% to 95% recorded once.

The sequence was collected from a man between 18 and 35 years old in good health. Some clones in this sample may be carry-over from other donors' samples. This chain joins TRBV28 and TRBJ1-1, with D possibly being TRBD1 (6 bases). Source material: naive CD8+ T cells from PBMCs. CDR3 sequence (DNA): TGTGCCAGCAGTTTTTGGGGGGGCAGAAACACCGAAGCTTTCTTT. This translates into CASSFWGGRNTEAFF.